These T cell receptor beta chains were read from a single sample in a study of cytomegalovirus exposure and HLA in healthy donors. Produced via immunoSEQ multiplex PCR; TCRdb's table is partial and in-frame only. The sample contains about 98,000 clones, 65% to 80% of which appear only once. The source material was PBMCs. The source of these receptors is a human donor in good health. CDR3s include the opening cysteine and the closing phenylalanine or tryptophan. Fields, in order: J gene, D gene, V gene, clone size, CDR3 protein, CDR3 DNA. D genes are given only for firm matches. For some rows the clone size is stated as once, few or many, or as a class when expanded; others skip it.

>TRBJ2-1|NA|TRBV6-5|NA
CASSYTGEQFF
TGTGCCAGCAGTTACACGGGTGAGCAGTTCTTC
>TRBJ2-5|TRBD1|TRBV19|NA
CASSIDQGQGETQYF
TGTGCCAGTAGTATAGACCAGGGACAGGGAGAGACCCAGTACTTC
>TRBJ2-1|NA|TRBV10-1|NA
CASSRGAGALNEQFF
TGCGCCAGCAGTCGCGGGGCGGGCGCGCTTAATGAGCAGTTCTTC
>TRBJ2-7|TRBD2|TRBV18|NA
CASSHTSGPAYEQYF
TGTGCCAGCTCACATACTAGCGGTCCCGCCTACGAGCAGTACTTC
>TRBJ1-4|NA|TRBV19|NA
CASSRQFDNEKLFF
TGTGCCAGTAGTAGACAGTTTGACAATGAAAAACTGTTTTTT
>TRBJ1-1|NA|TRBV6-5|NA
CASLRSGGKGTEAFF
TGTGCCAGCCTCCGATCGGGGGGGAAGGGCACTGAAGCTTTCTTT
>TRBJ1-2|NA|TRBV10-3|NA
CAISEAGPLGGYTF
TGTGCCATCAGTGAGGCAGGGCCCTTAGGCGGCTACACCTTC
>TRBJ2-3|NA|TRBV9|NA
CASSVGTEGDTQYF
TGTGCCAGCAGCGTAGGAACGGAGGGAGATACGCAGTATTTT
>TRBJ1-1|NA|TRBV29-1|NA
CSATVFNSEAFF
TGCAGCGCGACAGTTTTTAACTCTGAAGCTTTCTTT
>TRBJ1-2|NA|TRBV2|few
CASSGEDYGYTF
TGTGCCAGCAGTGGGGAGGACTATGGCTACACCTTC
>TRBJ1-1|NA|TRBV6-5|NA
CASSYSRGLTEAFF
TGTGCCAGCAGTTACTCGCGGGGGCTGACTGAAGCTTTCTTT
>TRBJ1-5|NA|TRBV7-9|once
CSSSPGGQPQHF
TGTTCCAGCAGCCCTGGGGGGCAGCCCCAGCATTTT
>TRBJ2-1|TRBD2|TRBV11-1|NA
CASSFLIAGVGDEQFF
TGTGCCAGCAGCTTCCTAATAGCGGGGGTTGGGGATGAGCAGTTCTTC
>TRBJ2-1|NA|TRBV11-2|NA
CASSLTHQDSNEQFF
TGTGCCAGCAGCTTGACACATCAGGATTCCAATGAGCAGTTCTTC
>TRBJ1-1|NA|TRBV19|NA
CATSPQGLPLSEAFF
TGTGCCACCTCGCCCCAGGGCCTCCCCCTATCTGAAGCTTTCTTT
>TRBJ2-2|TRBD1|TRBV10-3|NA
CAIRQTGGLTGELFF
TGTGCCATCAGACAGACAGGGGGCTTGACCGGGGAGCTGTTTTTT
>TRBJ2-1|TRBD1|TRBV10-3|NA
CAISGAGQAELANEQFF
TGTGCCATCAGTGGAGCCGGACAGGCGGAACTGGCGAATGAGCAGTTCTTC
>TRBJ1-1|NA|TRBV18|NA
CASSPPSSTEAFF
TGTGCCAGCTCACCACCGTCCAGCACTGAAGCTTTCTTT
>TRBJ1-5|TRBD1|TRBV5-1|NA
CASSLHDQTTDRDSNQPQHF
TGCGCCAGCAGCTTGCATGACCAGACTACGGACAGGGATAGCAATCAGCCCCAGCATTTT
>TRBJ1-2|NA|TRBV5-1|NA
CASSPGVPNYGYTF
TGCGCCAGCAGCCCAGGCGTACCTAACTATGGCTACACCTTC
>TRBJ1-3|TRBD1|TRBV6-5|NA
CASRTDRGGNTIYF
TGTGCCAGCAGAACGGACAGGGGCGGAAACACCATATATTTT
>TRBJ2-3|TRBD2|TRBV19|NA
CASSIGTSGSITDTQYF
TGTGCCAGTAGTATCGGGACTAGCGGGAGTATCACAGATACGCAGTATTTT
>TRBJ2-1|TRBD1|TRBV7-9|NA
CASSLVAGQGYNEQFF
TGTGCCAGCAGCTTAGTTGCCGGACAGGGTTACAATGAGCAGTTCTTC
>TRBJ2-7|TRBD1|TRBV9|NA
CASSVNPRGTVSEQYF
TGTGCCAGCAGCGTAAACCCCAGGGGGACAGTGAGCGAGCAGTACTTC
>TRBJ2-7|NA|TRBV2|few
CASMFGLAFHEQYF
TGTGCCAGCATGTTTGGTCTAGCGTTTCACGAGCAGTACTTC
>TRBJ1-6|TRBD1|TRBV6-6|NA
CASSRGARGLSPLHF
TGTGCCAGCAGTCGGGGGGCCAGGGGGCTTTCACCCCTCCACTTT
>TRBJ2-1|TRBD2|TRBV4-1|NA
CASSQTSGHSSYNEQFF
TGCGCCAGCAGCCAGACTAGCGGGCATAGCTCCTACAATGAGCAGTTCTTC
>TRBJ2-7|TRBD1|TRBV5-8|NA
CASSSRTGGYEQYF
TGTGCCAGCAGCTCCAGGACAGGGGGCTACGAGCAGTACTTC
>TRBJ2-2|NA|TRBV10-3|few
CATFRGGTGELFF
TGTGCCACATTTAGAGGCGGCACCGGGGAGCTGTTTTTT
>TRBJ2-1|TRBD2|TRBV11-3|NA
CASSARPGTSGGSYNEQFF
TGTGCCAGCAGCGCCCGGCCCGGGACTAGCGGGGGTTCATACAATGAGCAGTTCTTC
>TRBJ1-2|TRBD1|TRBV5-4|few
CASSMGQSQGYGYTF
TGTGCCAGCAGCATGGGACAGTCTCAGGGTTATGGCTACACCTTC
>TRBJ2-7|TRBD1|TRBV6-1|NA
CATRQGAYEQYF
TGTGCCACACGACAGGGAGCCTACGAGCAGTACTTC
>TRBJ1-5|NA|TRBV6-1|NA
CASSERREKQPQHF
TGTGCCAGCAGTGAACGGAGGGAGAAACAGCCCCAGCATTTT
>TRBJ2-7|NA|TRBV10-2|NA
CASSELGIGEVREQYF
TGCGCCAGCAGTGAGTTGGGAATAGGGGAAGTTCGGGAGCAGTACTTC
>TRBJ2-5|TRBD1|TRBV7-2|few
CASSRGQSIWLGETQYF
TGTGCCAGCAGCCGGGGACAGTCCATTTGGTTGGGAGAGACCCAGTACTTC